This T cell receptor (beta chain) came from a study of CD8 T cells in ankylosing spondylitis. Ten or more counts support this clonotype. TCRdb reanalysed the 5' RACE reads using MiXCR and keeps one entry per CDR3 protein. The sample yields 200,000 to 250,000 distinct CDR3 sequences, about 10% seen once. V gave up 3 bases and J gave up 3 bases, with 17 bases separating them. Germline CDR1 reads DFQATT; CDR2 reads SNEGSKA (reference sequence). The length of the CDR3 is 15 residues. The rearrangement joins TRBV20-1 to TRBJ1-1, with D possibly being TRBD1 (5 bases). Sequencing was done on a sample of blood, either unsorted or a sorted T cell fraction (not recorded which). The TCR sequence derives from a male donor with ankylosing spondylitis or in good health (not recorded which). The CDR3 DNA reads TGCAGTGCTAGTATTGGGGGGGGTTCTTACACTGAAGCTTTCTTT. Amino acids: CSASIGGGSYTEAFF.